This T cell receptor beta chain was recovered during a study of blood T cell repertoires in COVID-19. This clone was found a few times. The method was immunoSEQ multiplex PCR; TCRdb's version includes in-frame clones alone and lacks a portion of them. The data hold about 270,000 clones, with about 86% observed a single time. The V end was cut by 0 bases, the J end by 7 bases, with 10 bases between. Per germline, CDR1 SGHRS and CDR2 YFSETQ. This CDR3 comprises 13 residues. The J gene is TRBJ1-2, the V gene TRBV5-1; D is undetermined. The sequence was collected from a woman aged 70-85 years with COVID-19, enrolled during active disease. Material: peripheral blood. The CDR3 region is CASSLDGMGGYTF. CDR3 sequence (DNA): TGCGCCAGCAGCTTGGACGGGATGGGTGGCTACACCTTC.